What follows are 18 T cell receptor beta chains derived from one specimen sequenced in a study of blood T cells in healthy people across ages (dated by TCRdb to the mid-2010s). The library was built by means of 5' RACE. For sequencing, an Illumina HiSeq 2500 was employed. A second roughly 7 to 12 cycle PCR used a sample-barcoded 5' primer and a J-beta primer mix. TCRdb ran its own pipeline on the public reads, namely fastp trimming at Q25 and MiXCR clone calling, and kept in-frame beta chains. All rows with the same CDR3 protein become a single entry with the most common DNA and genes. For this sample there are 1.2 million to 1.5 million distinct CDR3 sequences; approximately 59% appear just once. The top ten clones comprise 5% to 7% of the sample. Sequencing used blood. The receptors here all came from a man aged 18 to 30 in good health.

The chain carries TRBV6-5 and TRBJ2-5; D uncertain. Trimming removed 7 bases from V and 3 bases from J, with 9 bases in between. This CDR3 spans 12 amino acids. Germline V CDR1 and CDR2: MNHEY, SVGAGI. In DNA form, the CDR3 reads TGTGCCAGCAACGACTGGGAAGAGACCCAGTACTTC. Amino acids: CASNDWEETQYF.

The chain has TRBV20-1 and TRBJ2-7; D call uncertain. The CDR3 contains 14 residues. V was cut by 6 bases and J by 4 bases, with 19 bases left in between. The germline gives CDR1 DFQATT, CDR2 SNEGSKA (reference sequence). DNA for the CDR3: TGCAGTGCAGTTAGAAGATCCCCATCTTACGAGCAGTACTTC. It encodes CSAVRRSPSYEQYF.

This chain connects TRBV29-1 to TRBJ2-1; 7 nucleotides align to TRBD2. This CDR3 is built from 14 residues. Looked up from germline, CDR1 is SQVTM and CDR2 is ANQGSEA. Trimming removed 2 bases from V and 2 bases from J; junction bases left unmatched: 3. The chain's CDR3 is CSVEPAGTYNEQFF. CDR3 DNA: TGCAGCGTTGAACCAGCGGGGACCTACAATGAGCAGTTCTTC.

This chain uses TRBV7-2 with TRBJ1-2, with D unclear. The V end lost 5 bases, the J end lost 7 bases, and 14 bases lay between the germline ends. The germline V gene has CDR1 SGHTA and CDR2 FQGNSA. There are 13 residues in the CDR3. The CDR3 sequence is CASSEPPGAGYTF. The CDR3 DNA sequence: TGTGCCAGCAGCGAACCCCCGGGTGCTGGCTACACCTTC.

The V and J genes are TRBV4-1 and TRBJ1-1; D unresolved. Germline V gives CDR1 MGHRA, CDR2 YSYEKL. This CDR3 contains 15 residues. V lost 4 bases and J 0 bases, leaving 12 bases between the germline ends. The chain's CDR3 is CASSRFQIMNTEAFF. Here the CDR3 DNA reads TGCGCCAGCAGCCGTTTCCAGATCATGAACACTGAAGCTTTCTTT.

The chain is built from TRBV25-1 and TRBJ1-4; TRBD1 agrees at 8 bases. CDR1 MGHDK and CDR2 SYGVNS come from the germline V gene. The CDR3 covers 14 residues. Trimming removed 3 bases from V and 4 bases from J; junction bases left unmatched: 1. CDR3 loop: CASSETGVNEKLFF. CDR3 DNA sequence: TGTGCCAGCAGTGAGACAGGGGTTAATGAAAAACTGTTTTTT. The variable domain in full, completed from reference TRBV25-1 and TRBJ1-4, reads EADIYQTPRYLVIGTGKKITLECSQTMGHDKMYWYQQDPGMELHLIHYSYGVNSTEKGDLSSESTVSRIRTEHFPLTLESARPSHTSQYLCASSETGVNEKLFFGSGTQLSVL.

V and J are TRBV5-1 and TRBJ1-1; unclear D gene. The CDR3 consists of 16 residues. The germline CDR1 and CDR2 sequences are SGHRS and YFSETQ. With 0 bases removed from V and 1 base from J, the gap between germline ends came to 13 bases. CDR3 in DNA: TGCGCCAGCAGCTTGGAGGAGGTACCAGGGAACACTGAAGCTTTCTTT. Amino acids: CASSLEEVPGNTEAFF.

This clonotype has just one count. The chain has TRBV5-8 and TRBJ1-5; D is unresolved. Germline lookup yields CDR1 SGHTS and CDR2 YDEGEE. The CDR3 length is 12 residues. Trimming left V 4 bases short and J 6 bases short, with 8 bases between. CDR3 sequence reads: CASSGVFQPQHF. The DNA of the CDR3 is TGTGCCAGCAGCGGAGTTTTTCAGCCCCAGCATTTT.

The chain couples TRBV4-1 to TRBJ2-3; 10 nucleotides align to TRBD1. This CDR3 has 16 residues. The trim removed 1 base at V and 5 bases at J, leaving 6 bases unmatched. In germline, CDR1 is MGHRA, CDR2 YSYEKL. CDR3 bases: TGCGCCAGCAGCCAAGTGGGACAGGGGCCTTTAGATACGCAGTATTTT. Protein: CASSQVGQGPLDTQYF.

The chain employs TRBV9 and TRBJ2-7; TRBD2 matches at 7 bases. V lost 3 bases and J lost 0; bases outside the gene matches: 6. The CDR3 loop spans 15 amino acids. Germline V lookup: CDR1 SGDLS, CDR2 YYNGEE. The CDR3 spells CASSGSGATSYEQYF. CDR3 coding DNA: TGTGCCAGCAGCGGAAGCGGGGCCACCTCCTACGAGCAGTACTTC. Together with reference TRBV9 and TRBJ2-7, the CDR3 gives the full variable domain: DSGVTQTPKHLITATGQRVTLRCSPRSGDLSVYWYQQSLDQGLQFLIQYYNGEERAKGNILERFSAQQFPDLHSELNLSSLELGDSALYFCASSGSGATSYEQYFGPGTRLTVT.

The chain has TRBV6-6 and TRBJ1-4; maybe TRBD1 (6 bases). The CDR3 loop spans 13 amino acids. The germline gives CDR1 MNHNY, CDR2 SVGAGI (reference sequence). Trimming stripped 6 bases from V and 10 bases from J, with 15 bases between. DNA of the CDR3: TGTGCCAGCAGCCCAGAGGGGGGGCGAAAACTGTTTTTT. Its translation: CASSPEGGRKLFF.

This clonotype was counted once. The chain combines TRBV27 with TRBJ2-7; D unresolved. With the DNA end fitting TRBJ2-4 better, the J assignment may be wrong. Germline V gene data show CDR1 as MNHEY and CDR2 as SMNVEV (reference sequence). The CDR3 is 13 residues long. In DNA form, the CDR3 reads TGTGCCAGCAAACGATCGATGGCGGACATTCAGTACTTC. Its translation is CASKRSMADIQYF.

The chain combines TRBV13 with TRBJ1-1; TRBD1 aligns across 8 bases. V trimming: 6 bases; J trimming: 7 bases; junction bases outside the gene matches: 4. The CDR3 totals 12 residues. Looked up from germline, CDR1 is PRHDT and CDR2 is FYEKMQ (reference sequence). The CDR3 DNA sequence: TGTGCCAGCAGTAATACAGGGGGTGAAGCTTTCTTT. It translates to CASSNTGGEAFF.

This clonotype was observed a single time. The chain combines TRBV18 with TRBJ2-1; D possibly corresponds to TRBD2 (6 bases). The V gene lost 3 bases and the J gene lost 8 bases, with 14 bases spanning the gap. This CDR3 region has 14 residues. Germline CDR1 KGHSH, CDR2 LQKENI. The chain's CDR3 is CASSPSGRVDEQFF. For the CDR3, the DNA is TGTGCCAGCTCACCTAGCGGAAGGGTGGATGAGCAGTTCTTC.

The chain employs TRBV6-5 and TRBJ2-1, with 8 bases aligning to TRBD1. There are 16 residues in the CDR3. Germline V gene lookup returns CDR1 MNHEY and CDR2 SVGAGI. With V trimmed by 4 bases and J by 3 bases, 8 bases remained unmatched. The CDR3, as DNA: TGTGCCAGCAGTTTATCAGGGGGCGAAGTCTACAATGAGCAGTTCTTC. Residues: CASSLSGGEVYNEQFF.

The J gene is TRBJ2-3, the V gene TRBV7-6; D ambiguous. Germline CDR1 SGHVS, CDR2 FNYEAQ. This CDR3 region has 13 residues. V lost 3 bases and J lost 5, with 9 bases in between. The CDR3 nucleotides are TGTGCCAGCAGCTTGGGTGACCTAGATACGCAGTATTTT. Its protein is CASSLGDLDTQYF.

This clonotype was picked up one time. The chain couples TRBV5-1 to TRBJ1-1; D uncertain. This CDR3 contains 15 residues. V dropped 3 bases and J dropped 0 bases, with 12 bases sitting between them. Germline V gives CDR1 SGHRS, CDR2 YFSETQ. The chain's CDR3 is CASSWTDPMNTEAFF. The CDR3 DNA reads TGCGCCAGCAGCTGGACGGACCCCATGAACACTGAAGCTTTCTTT.

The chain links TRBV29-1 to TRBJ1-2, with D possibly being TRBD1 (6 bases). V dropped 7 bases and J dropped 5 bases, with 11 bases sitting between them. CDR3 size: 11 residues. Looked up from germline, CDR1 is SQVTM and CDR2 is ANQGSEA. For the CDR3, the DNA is TGCAGCGGCCCGACAGGTTATGGCTACACCTTC. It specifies CSGPTGYGYTF.